This TCR beta chain was captured in a study of beta chain features in type 1 diabetes. Overall study results and limits: There were fewer insertions and more deletions at the VDJ junctions of type 1 diabetes patients. Type 1 diabetes patients had moderately but significantly shorter TCRB CDR3s in all four CD4+ subsets.

CDR1 is SEHNR and CDR2 is FQNEAQ in the germline V gene (reference sequence). This CDR3 contains 12 residues. V lost 6 bases to trimming and J lost 8 bases, with 13 bases between them. This clone was recorded a few times. Its antigen remains unidentified. Sequenced material consisted of expressed TCRB transcripts (all of the isolated RNA was reverse transcribed). Only in-frame clones appear in the TCRdb table, and some are missing; sequencing was by immunoSEQ multiplex PCR. Of 280,000 or so clones detected, over 14% appear once; the ten largest clones hold about 0.014%. The sequence derives from a man aged 18 to 35 with type 1 diabetes. V and J are TRBV7-9 and TRBJ1-2, with D perhaps TRBD1 (6 bases). Sequences were obtained from naive CD4+ T cells from blood. The CDR3 sequence: CASRMGAAGYTF. The CDR3 DNA is TGTGCCAGCAGGATGGGGGCAGCGGGCTACACCTTC.